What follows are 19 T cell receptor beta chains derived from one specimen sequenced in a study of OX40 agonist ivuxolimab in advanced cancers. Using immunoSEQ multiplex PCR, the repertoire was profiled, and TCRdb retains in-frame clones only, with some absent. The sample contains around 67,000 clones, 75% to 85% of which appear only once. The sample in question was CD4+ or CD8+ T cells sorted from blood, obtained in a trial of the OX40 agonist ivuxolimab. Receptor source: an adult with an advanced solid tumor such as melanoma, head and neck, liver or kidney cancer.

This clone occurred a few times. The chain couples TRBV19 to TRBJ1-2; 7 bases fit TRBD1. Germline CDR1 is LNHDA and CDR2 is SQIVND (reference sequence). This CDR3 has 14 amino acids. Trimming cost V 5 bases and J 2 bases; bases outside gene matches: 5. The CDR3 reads CASSRQQGNYGYTF. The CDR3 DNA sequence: TGTGCCAGTAGTCGACAACAGGGGAACTATGGCTACACCTTC.

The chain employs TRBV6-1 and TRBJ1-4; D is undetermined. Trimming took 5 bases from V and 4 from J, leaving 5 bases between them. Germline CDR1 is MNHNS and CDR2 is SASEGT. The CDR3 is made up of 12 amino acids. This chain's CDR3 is CASSSFNEKLFF. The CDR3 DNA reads TGTGCCAGCAGTTCGTTTAATGAAAAACTGTTTTTT.

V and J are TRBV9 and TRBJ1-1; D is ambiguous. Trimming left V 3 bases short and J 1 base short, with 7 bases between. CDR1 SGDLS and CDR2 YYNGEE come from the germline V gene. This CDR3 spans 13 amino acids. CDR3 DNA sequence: TGTGCCAGCAGCGCCCGGCAGAACACTGAAGCTTTCTTT. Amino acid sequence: CASSARQNTEAFF.

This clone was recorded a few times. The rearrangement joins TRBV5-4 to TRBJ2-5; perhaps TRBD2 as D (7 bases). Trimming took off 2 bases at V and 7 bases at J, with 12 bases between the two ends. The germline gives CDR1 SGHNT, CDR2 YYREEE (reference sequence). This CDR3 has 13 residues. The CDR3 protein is CASSFRGAGTQYF. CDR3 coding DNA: TGTGCCAGCAGCTTTCGGGGGGCCGGGACCCAGTACTTC.

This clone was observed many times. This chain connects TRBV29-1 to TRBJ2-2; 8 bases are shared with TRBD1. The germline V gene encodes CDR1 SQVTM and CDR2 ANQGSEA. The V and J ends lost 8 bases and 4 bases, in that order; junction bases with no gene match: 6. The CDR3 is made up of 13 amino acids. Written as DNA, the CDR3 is TGCAGCCTTTCTACAGGGGGCACCGGGGAGCTGTTTTTT. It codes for CSLSTGGTGELFF.

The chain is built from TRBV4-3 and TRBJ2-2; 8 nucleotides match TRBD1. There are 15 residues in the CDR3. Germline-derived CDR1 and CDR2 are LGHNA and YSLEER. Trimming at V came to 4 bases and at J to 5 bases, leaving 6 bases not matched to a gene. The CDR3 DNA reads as TGCGCCAGCAGCCTTGGACAGGGAAGAACCGGGGAGCTGTTTTTT. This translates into CASSLGQGRTGELFF.

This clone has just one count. The CDR3: CASGFQGQTFKGVHEQYF. DNA of the CDR3: TGTGCTAGTGGCTTCCAAGGACAGACTTTTAAAGGGGTTCACGAGCAGTACTTC. The chain employs TRBV12-5 and TRBJ2-7; perhaps TRBD1 as D (6 bases). CDR1 is LGHNT, CDR2 FRNRAP, per germline. This CDR3 has 18 amino acids. V gave up 6 bases and J gave up 5 bases, with 29 bases separating them.

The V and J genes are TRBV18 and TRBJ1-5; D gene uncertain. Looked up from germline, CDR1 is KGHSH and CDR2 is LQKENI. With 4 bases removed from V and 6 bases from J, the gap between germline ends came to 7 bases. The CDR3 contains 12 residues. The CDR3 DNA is TGTGCCAGCTCACTAGCTTTTCAGCCCCAGCATTTT. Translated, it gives CASSLAFQPQHF.

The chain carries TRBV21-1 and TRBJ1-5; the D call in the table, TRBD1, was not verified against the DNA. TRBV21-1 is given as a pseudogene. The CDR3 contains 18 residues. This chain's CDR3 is CASSKVRDQAGGTQPQHF. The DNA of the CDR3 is TGTGCCAGCAGCAAAGTACGAGATCAGGCAGGGGGCACACAGCCCCAGCATTTT.

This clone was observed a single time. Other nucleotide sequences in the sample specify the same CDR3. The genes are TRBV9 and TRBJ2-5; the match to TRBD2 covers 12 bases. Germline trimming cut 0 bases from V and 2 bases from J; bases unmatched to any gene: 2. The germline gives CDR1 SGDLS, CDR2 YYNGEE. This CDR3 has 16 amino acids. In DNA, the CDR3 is TGTGCCAGCAGCGTAGGTACTAGCGGGGGGCAAGAGACCCAGTACTTC. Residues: CASSVGTSGGQETQYF.

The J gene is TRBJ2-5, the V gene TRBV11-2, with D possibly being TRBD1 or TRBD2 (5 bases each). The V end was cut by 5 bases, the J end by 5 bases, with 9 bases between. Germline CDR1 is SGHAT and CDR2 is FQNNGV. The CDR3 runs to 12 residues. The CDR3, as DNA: TGTGCCAGCAGCCCCGAGGGGGAGACCCAGTACTTC. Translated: CASSPEGETQYF.

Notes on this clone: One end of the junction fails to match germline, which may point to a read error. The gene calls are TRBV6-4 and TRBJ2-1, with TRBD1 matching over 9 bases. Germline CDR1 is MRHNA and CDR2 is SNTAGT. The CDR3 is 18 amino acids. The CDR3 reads CASCEGQGSRGTYNEQFF. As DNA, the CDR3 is TGTGCCAGCTGTGAGGGACAGGGCTCCCGGGGTACCTACAATGAGCAGTTCTTC.

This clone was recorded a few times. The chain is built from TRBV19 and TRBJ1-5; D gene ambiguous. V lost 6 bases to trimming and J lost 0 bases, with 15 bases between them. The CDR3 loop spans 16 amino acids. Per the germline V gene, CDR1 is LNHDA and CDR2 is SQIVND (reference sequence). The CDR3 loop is CASSPLAGNSNQPQHF. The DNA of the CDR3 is TGTGCCAGTAGCCCCCTCGCGGGTAATAGCAATCAGCCCCAGCATTTT.

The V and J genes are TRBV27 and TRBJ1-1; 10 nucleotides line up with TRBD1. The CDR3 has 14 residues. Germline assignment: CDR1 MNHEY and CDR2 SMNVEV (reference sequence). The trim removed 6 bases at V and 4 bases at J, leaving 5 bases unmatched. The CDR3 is CASRPTGGITEAFF. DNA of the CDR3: TGTGCCAGCAGGCCGACAGGGGGCATCACTGAAGCTTTCTTT.

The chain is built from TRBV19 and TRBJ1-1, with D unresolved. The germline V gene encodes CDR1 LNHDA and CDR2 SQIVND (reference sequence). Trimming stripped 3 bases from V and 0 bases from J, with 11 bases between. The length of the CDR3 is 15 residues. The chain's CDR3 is CASSISHRLNTEAFF. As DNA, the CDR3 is TGTGCCAGTAGTATCTCCCACAGATTGAACACTGAAGCTTTCTTT.

CDR3 in DNA: TGTGCCAGCAGCTCCCGACAGGGAGAAGGCACAGATACGCAGTATTTT. It specifies CASSSRQGEGTDTQYF. The chain carries TRBV9 and TRBJ2-3, with 7 positions matching TRBD1. The CDR3 is 16 amino acids. Germline assignment: CDR1 SGDLS and CDR2 YYNGEE. Germline trimming cut 4 bases from V and 1 base from J; bases unmatched to any gene: 9.

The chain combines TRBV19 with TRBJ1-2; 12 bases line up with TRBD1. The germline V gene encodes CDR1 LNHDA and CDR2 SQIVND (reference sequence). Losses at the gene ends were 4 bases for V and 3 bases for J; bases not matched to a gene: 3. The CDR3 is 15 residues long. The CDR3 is CASSRDRGLDYGYTF. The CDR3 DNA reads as TGTGCCAGTAGTAGGGACAGGGGGCTTGACTATGGCTACACCTTC.

The CDR3 reads CASSWGQDGNTIYF. CDR3 DNA: TGTGCCAGCAGCTGGGGACAGGATGGAAACACCATATATTTT. The chain recombines TRBV5-4 with TRBJ1-3, with 8 bases that match TRBD1. The CDR3 spans 14 residues. V lost 3 bases and J lost 3; bases outside the gene matches: 2. CDR1 is SGHNT, CDR2 YYREEE, per germline (reference sequence).

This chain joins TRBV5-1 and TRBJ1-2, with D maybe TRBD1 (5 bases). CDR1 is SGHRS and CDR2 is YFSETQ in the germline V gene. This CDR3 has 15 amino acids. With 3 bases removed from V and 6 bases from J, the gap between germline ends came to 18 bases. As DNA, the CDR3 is TGCGCCAGCAGCTCGGTCCCCCAGGGTGGCAATGGCTACACCTTC. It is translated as CASSSVPQGGNGYTF.